This is a list of T cell receptor beta chains from one sample in a study of PD-L1 blockade in urothelial cancer. Method: immunoSEQ multiplex PCR; TCRdb's copy keeps in-frame clones and lacks some. The table shows about 88,000 clones, with roughly 90% occurring only once. The sample was PBMCs, taken around atezolizumab (anti-PD-L1) treatment. These receptors all stem from a woman older than 75 with urothelial cancer. Each CDR3 is given with its conserved first and last residue. D genes are given only for firm matches. A clone size is listed for some rows: how often the clone was seen (once, few, many), or a class if it is expanded.

D,V,J,size,DNA,CDR3
TRBD1,TRBV7-9,TRBJ1-4,-,TGTGCCAGCAGCCAAGGGACAGGCATTAATGAAAAACTGTTTTTT,CASSQGTGINEKLFF
TRBD1,TRBV6-5,TRBJ2-5,-,TGTGCCAGCAGTTCTCCATCCGGGACAGGGGGTGAGACCCAGTACTTC,CASSSPSGTGGETQYF
TRBD1,TRBV7-3,TRBJ2-6,-,TGTGCCAGCAGCTTAGGGCCAGGGGGCAACTTCGCTGGGGCCAACGTCCTGACTTTC,CASSLGPGGNFAGANVLTF
-,TRBV30,TRBJ1-4,-,TGTGCCAGGAAGGGGTGGAATGAAAAACTGTTTTTT,CARKGWNEKLFF
TRBD1,TRBV28,TRBJ1-3,-,TGTGCCGGTGGACAGGGAGCGGAAAACACCATATATTTT,CAGGQGAENTIYF
-,TRBV18,TRBJ1-4,-,TGTGCCAGCTCACCACGGGGCGGTGGGTCGGAAAAACTGTTTTTT,CASSPRGGGSEKLFF
-,TRBV19,TRBJ2-2,-,TGTGGAAGTGGTACGGTCGGGGAGCTGTTTTTT,CGSGTVGELFF
TRBD2,TRBV30,TRBJ2-3,-,TGTGCCTGGAGCGACGGAGGGAGGGCCGGGGCAGATACGCAGTATTTT,CAWSDGGRAGADTQYF
-,TRBV5-1,TRBJ2-2,once,TGCGCCAGCAGCTTAGGTAGCGGCGGGGAGCTGTTTTTT,CASSLGSGGELFF
-,TRBV29-1,TRBJ1-2,-,TGCAGCGTTCCTGCTGGCGGCTCTAACTATGGCTACACCTTC,CSVPAGGSNYGYTF
TRBD1,TRBV5-1,TRBJ2-1,-,TGCGCCAGCAGCTTGGCTTTACAGGGGGTAACCTACAATGAGCAGTTCTTC,CASSLALQGVTYNEQFF
TRBD1,TRBV5-1,TRBJ2-6,-,TGCGCCAGCAGCTACGACAGGGTGTCTGGGGCCAACGTCCTGACTTTC,CASSYDRVSGANVLTF
-,TRBV19,TRBJ1-2,-,TGTGCCAGTAGTATAGGGCGAAGGGGAGGCTATGGCTACACCTTC,CASSIGRRGGYGYTF
TRBD2,TRBV5-1,TRBJ2-1,-,TGCGCCAGCAGCAGAGCTAGCGGGGGGATGGATGAGCAGTTCTTC,CASSRASGGMDEQFF
-,TRBV18,TRBJ1-2,-,TGTGCCAGCTCACGTACAACCGGGATCGAGGATGGCTACACCTTC,CASSRTTGIEDGYTF
TRBD2,TRBV6-1,TRBJ2-6,-,TGTGCCAGCAGTGAAGCGCGGGGGTCTGGGGCCAACGTCCTGACTTTC,CASSEARGSGANVLTF
TRBD2,TRBV6-1,TRBJ2-7,-,TGTGCCAGCAGTGACCCCGGTCTAGCGGGAGTCTTTGGGCAGTACTTC,CASSDPGLAGVFGQYF
TRBD1,TRBV5-1,TRBJ1-4,-,TGCGCCAGCAGCCCTCTGGACAGGTTGAATGAAAAACTGTTTTTT,CASSPLDRLNEKLFF
-,TRBV28,TRBJ2-7,-,TGTGCCAGCAGTCCGCCATCTACCTACGAGCAGTACTTC,CASSPPSTYEQYF
-,TRBV29-1,TRBJ2-7,-,TGCAGCGTTGAAGATGGGGGCGGGAGTATTGGTTCCTACGAGCAGTACTTC,CSVEDGGGSIGSYEQYF
TRBD2,TRBV19,TRBJ2-1,-,TGTGCCAGCGGGACTAGCGGGAGACGTCCAGGCAATGAGCAGTTCTTC,CASGTSGRRPGNEQFF
-,TRBV7-9,TRBJ2-3,-,TGTGCCAGCAGCTTAGTCGGTGTCGGCGGGGTCCCAGATACGCAGTATTTT,CASSLVGVGGVPDTQYF
-,TRBV5-1,TRBJ1-5,-,TGCGCCAGCAGCTTGGAGGGCGAAGGGGGTCAGCCCCAGCATTTT,CASSLEGEGGQPQHF
-,TRBV7-2,TRBJ2-3,-,TGTGCCAGCAGCGCCCAGAGGAACACAGATACGCAGTATTTT,CASSAQRNTDTQYF
-,TRBV5-6,TRBJ2-1,-,TGTGCCAGCAGCTTTACCCGGTGGAATGAGCAGTTCTTC,CASSFTRWNEQFF
-,TRBV11-2,TRBJ2-4,-,TGTGCCAGCAGCGGGTCGGAGACTGCGGACATTCAGTACTTC,CASSGSETADIQYF
-,TRBV6-1,TRBJ2-3,-,TGTGCCAGCAGTGGAGTTAGCGGATACACAGATACGCAGTATTTT,CASSGVSGYTDTQYF
-,TRBV27,TRBJ2-7,-,TGTGCCAGCAGTCTCAGGGCGGACAAATCCTACGAGCAGTACTTC,CASSLRADKSYEQYF
-,TRBV6-5,TRBJ2-7,-,TGTGCCAGCAGTCTGTCAGGCGACAGGAGTCAGTACTTC,CASSLSGDRSQYF
-,TRBV11-2,TRBJ2-3,-,TGTGCCAGCAGCTTAGGAGCGTCAGATACGCAGTATTTT,CASSLGASDTQYF
TRBD1,TRBV28,TRBJ2-7,-,TGTGCCAGTAGGACAGGAGCGCCCTACGAGCAGTACTTC,CASRTGAPYEQYF
-,TRBV29-1,TRBJ2-2,-,TGCAGCGTTGATTTTACGGGAGCCGGGGAGCTGTTTTTT,CSVDFTGAGELFF
TRBD2,TRBV14,TRBJ2-3,-,TGTGCCAGCAGCCCGTCTAGCGGGAGGGCCACAGATACGCAGTATTTT,CASSPSSGRATDTQYF
TRBD1,TRBV13,TRBJ1-2,-,TGTGCCAGCAGCTTAGGGGTGGGGCCAGGGGGCCTGGCGGGCTACACCTTC,CASSLGVGPGGLAGYTF
TRBD1,TRBV7-6,TRBJ2-7,-,TGTGCCAGCAGCCCTCCGGGACAGAATTACGAGCAGTACTTC,CASSPPGQNYEQYF
TRBD2,TRBV5-4,TRBJ2-2,-,TGTGCCAGCAGCCTAGGACTAGCGGGAGAGATGGGCGGGGAGCTGTTTTTT,CASSLGLAGEMGGELFF
-,TRBV2,TRBJ1-3,once,TGTGCCAGCAGCGTTCTCTCCCTCGGCTCTGGAAACACCATATATTTT,CASSVLSLGSGNTIYF
-,TRBV28,TRBJ1-1,once,TGTGCCAGCAGTCATGAGGGAGGCACTGAAGCTTTCTTT,CASSHEGGTEAFF
-,TRBV13,TRBJ1-5,-,TGTGCCAGCCCCTTAATTGGCAATCAGCCCCAGCATTTT,CASPLIGNQPQHF
TRBD1,TRBV27,TRBJ1-1,-,TGTGCCAGCAGTTCCTTACCCAACAGGGGGCATACTGAAGCTTTCTTT,CASSSLPNRGHTEAFF
-,TRBV2,TRBJ1-2,-,TGTGCCACCCCAGACAGCCGAGCTAACTATGGCTACACCTTC,CATPDSRANYGYTF
-,TRBV6-5,TRBJ2-7,-,TGTGCCAGCAGTATTGGTAGCTCCTACGAGCAGTACTTC,CASSIGSSYEQYF
TRBD1,TRBV10-3,TRBJ2-1,-,TGTGCCATCAGTGGACGCCCCGGGACAGGGGGCCTCAGCTCCTACAATGAGCAGTTCTTC,CAISGRPGTGGLSSYNEQFF
-,TRBV19,TRBJ2-5,once,TGTGCCAGTAGTATAGGAGGGACTTCGCAAGAGACCCAGTACTTC,CASSIGGTSQETQYF
-,TRBV6-4,TRBJ2-6,-,TGTGCCAGCAGTGGACAAACCTCTGGGGCCAACGTCCTGACTTTC,CASSGQTSGANVLTF
TRBD2,TRBV18,TRBJ2-5,-,TGTGCCAGCTCACCGGGGCTAGCGGGACAAGAGACCCAGTACTTC,CASSPGLAGQETQYF
TRBD1,TRBV19,TRBJ1-5,-,TGTGCCAGTAAGAGGCGGGACAGTAATCAGCCCCAGCATTTT,CASKRRDSNQPQHF
-,TRBV5-1,TRBJ2-5,-,TGCGCCAGCAGCGGCCGTCAACAAGAGACCCAGTACTTC,CASSGRQQETQYF
-,TRBV28,TRBJ1-1,-,TGTGCCAGCAGTTTAGGGCAGGCATTAAACACTGAAGCTTTCTTT,CASSLGQALNTEAFF
TRBD1,TRBV28,TRBJ1-5,-,TGTGCCAGCAACTCGGTAGGGGGCCTTAGTCAGCCCCAGCATTTT,CASNSVGGLSQPQHF
TRBD2,TRBV27,TRBJ2-7,-,TGTGCCAGCTTTGGACTAGCGGACTACGAGCAGTACTTC,CASFGLADYEQYF
TRBD2,TRBV5-1,TRBJ2-5,-,TGCGCCAGCAGCCTGGGGGTCCTAGCGGGAGTTGCTGGAGGAGAGACCCAGTACTTC,CASSLGVLAGVAGGETQYF